This T cell receptor (beta chain) was sequenced for a study of control samples from healthy donors and cancer patients. Assay used: immunoSEQ multiplex PCR; TCRdb lists only in-frame clones, some missing. This sample has roughly 100,000 clones, with approximately 86% found just once. This CDR3 region has 14 residues. Trimming left V 0 bases short and J 3 bases short, with 9 bases between. CDR1 and CDR2 from the germline V gene are LGHNA and YSLEER. This TCR was recovered from a woman between 45 and 65 years old in good health. V usage is TRBV4-3 and J usage is TRBJ2-7; D tentatively fits TRBD1 or TRBD2 (5 bases each). Sequenced input: blood. This CDR3 is CASSQDRAGYEQYF. For the CDR3, the DNA is TGCGCCAGCAGCCAAGACAGGGCGGGCTACGAGCAGTACTTC.